These 4 T cell receptor beta chains share one sample of origin, sequenced in a study of shared clonotypes between healthy human individuals. Some clones are missing from TCRdb's copy, which holds only in-frame ones; the method was immunoSEQ multiplex PCR. The table has 950,000 to 1,100,000 clones, around four fifths seen once. Sequenced sample: memory CD4+ T cells sorted from blood. Subset specified: CD45RA-negative fraction. The origin of the receptors is a man aged 18-30 years in good health.

This clone has more than one count but fewer than ten. V and J are TRBV6-5 and TRBJ1-5; TRBD1 might be the D (5 bases). Trimming stripped 2 bases from V and 5 bases from J, with 10 bases between. This CDR3 spans 14 amino acids. Looked up from germline, CDR1 is MNHEY and CDR2 is SVGAGI. CDR3 region: CASSYRRRDQPQHF. In DNA, the CDR3 is TGTGCCAGCAGTTACAGGCGCAGGGATCAGCCCCAGCATTTT.

V and J are TRBV18 and TRBJ1-5; 7 nucleotides match TRBD1. J was trimmed by 6 bases and V by 2 bases; bases with no gene match: 4. Germline V gives CDR1 KGHSH, CDR2 LQKENI. The CDR3 is made up of 14 amino acids. In DNA, the CDR3 is TGTGCCAGCTCACCAACGACAGGGTCTCAGCCCCAGCATTTT. This encodes CASSPTTGSQPQHF.

The sample holds a few counts of this clone. V usage is TRBV9 and J usage is TRBJ2-7, with 8 bases lining up with TRBD2. Germline loops: CDR1 SGDLS, CDR2 YYNGEE. V was clipped by 3 bases and J by 8 bases; unmatched bases: 13. The CDR3 has 15 residues. CDR3 sequence reads: CASSETSGRWGKQYF. The CDR3 DNA reads TGTGCCAGCAGCGAAACTAGCGGTCGGTGGGGGAAGCAGTACTTC. Based on the CDR3 plus reference TRBV9 and TRBJ2-7, the full variable domain is DSGVTQTPKHLITATGQRVTLRCSPRSGDLSVYWYQQSLDQGLQFLIQYYNGEERAKGNILERFSAQQFPDLHSELNLSSLELGDSALYFCASSETSGRWGKQYFGPGTRLTVT.

V and J are TRBV30 and TRBJ2-5; D is ambiguous. Judging by the DNA end, TRBJ2-7 fits better; the J call may be wrong. The CDR3 totals 12 residues. The V gene's germline CDR1 is GTSNPN and CDR2 SVGIG (reference sequence). CDR3: CAWSPLSYEQYF. The CDR3 nucleotides are TGTGCCTGGAGCCCATTGTCCTACGAGCAGTACTTC.